These 8 T cell receptor beta chains were all obtained from the same sample, sequenced in a study of cytomegalovirus exposure and HLA in healthy donors (dated by TCRdb to 2017 to 2019). Library preparation employed the immunoSEQ multiplex PCR assay. For the multiplex PCR, a mixture combining 60 forward primers for TCR Vbeta segments and 13 reverse primers for TCR Jbeta segments was used. As stored in TCRdb, this immuneACCESS dataset retains in-frame rearrangements with V and J assigned. A fraction of the clones does not appear; measured against another copy, unresolved V genes explain less than half of the discrepancy, and the remainder lacks a known reason. The sample profile shows about 65,000 clones; around 77% of them were found once. In total, the top ten clones hold 4% to 5.5% of the sample. The sequenced sample was PBMCs. All receptors come from a woman in her 30s in good health and CMV-seronegative.

J is TRBJ1-6 and V is TRBV18; the D is unclear. The CDR3 contains 15 residues. V was shortened by 1 base and J by 6 bases, with 10 bases between the two germline ends. Germline lookup yields CDR1 KGHSH and CDR2 LQKENI. Here the CDR3 DNA reads TGTGCCAGCTCACCACGGCCAGTCACTAATTCACCCCTCCACTTT. Amino acids: CASSPRPVTNSPLHF.

A remark on this clone: The junction shows a germline mismatch at one end, possibly a read error. The V call is TRBV7-7, the J call TRBJ2-1; D possibly corresponds to TRBD2 (6 bases). The CDR3 covers 13 residues. The germline V gene has CDR1 SSHAT and CDR2 FNYEAQ (reference sequence). CDR3 in DNA: TGTGCTAGCAGCTTAGCGGAGATGGATGAGCAGTTCTTC. Amino acids: CASSLAEMDEQFF.

The chain combines TRBV7-3 with TRBJ1-2, with TRBD1 matching over 7 bases. Losses at the gene ends were 5 bases for V and 6 bases for J; bases not matched to a gene: 6. The germline CDR1 and CDR2 sequences are SGHTA and FQGTGA. CDR3 size: 13 residues. The CDR3 bases are TGTGCCAGCAGCCTACCCACAGGGGATGGCTACACCTTC. It translates to CASSLPTGDGYTF.

V and J are TRBV7-6 and TRBJ1-1, with D possibly matching TRBD1 (6 bases). The V gene lost 5 bases and the J gene lost 8 bases, with 27 bases spanning the gap. This CDR3 has 17 amino acids. Germline V gives CDR1 SGHVS, CDR2 FNYEAQ. The CDR3 region has the DNA TGTGCCAGCAGCCCGGGGGGGGGACACCTTTCAATCAGCGAAGCTTTCTTT. Translating gives CASSPGGGHLSISEAFF.

V and J are TRBV20-1 and TRBJ1-1; D may be TRBD1 (5 bases). The CDR3 covers 11 residues. Germline CDR1 DFQATT, CDR2 SNEGSKA (reference sequence). CDR3 protein: CRPGLPGEAFF. The CDR3 nucleotides read TGCAGGCCGGGACTCCCGGGAGAAGCTTTCTTT.

The chain combines TRBV6-5 with TRBJ1-4; weak D call: TRBD1 (6 bases). Looked up from germline, CDR1 is MNHEY and CDR2 is SVGAGI. The CDR3 runs to 15 residues. Trimming stripped 4 bases from V and 5 bases from J, with 14 bases between. The CDR3 is CASSFRPGVNEKLFF. Here the CDR3 DNA reads TGTGCCAGCAGTTTTAGACCAGGGGTAAATGAAAAACTGTTTTTT.

V usage is TRBV30 and J usage is TRBJ1-6; D ambiguous. The CDR3 is 11 residues long. V gave up 2 bases and J gave up 7 bases, with 3 bases separating them. Germline lookup yields CDR1 GTSNPN and CDR2 SVGIG (reference sequence). The CDR3 DNA sequence: TGTGCCTGGAGTTCGAATTCACCCCTCCACTTT. As protein: CAWSSNSPLHF.

The J gene is TRBJ2-7, the V gene TRBV5-1; D is uncertain. V was pared by 3 bases and J by 4 bases, with 8 bases between. This CDR3 has 12 residues. In germline, CDR1 is SGHRS, CDR2 YFSETQ. This CDR3 reads CASSSREYEQYF. CDR3 DNA sequence: TGCGCCAGCAGCTCCCGAGAGTACGAGCAGTACTTC.